This is a list of T cell receptor beta chains from one sample in a study of T-cell reconstitution after alpha-beta-depleted transplantation in children. TCRdb processed the PCR reads anew with MiXCR; each CDR3 protein has one entry. The table includes about 980,000 distinct CDR3 sequences, roughly 31% detected once. The sequences come from PBMCs, mostly from graft donor cells, collected 360 days after TCRalphabeta/CD19-depleted stem cell transplant. The receptors stem from a boy under two years old who had a stem cell transplant for SCID, so the T cells may come from the graft donor. Both conserved end residues are part of each CDR3. D genes are given only for firm matches. The size field is filled for only some rows; it gives once, few, many or a size class.

size	V	D	J	CDR3	DNA
NA	TRBV19	NA	TRBJ2-2	CASCRDPYTGELFF	TGTGCCAGTTGCCGGGACCCTTACACCGGGGAGCTGTTTTTT
few	TRBV24-1	NA	TRBJ2-7	CATSVSQGLPYEQYF	TGTGCCACCAGTGTTTCCCAGGGCCTCCCCTACGAGCAGTACTTC
NA	TRBV5-1	TRBD2	TRBJ2-1	CASRLAGHGEQFF	TGCGCCAGCAGACTAGCGGGGCACGGTGAGCAGTTCTTC
few	TRBV12-3/TRBV12-4	NA	TRBJ2-1	CASRPPAYNEQFF	TGTGCCAGCAGGCCGCCTGCTTACAATGAGCAGTTCTTC
NA	TRBV7-3	TRBD1	TRBJ2-1	CASSIAGTGFNEQFF	TGTGCCAGCAGCATAGCCGGGACAGGGTTCAATGAGCAGTTCTTC
NA	TRBV29-1	NA	TRBJ1-1	CSAKGVSEAFF	TGCAGCGCCAAGGGGGTTTCTGAAGCTTTCTTT
NA	TRBV20-1	TRBD2	TRBJ2-1	CSAVFPGLGAYNEQFF	TGCAGTGCTGTGTTCCCGGGACTAGGAGCCTACAATGAGCAGTTCTTC
many	TRBV4-1	NA	TRBJ2-7	CASSQDDRQYEQYF	TGCGCCAGCAGCCAAGATGACAGGCAATACGAGCAGTACTTC
once	TRBV4-2	NA	TRBJ1-5	CASSCCGYNQPQHF	TGTGCCAGCAGCTGCTGCGGCTACAATCAGCCCCAGCATTTT
few	TRBV12-3/TRBV12-4	NA	TRBJ2-7	CASSLALLGPGDSYEQYF	TGTGCCAGCAGTTTAGCGCTTTTGGGACCGGGGGATAGCTACGAGCAGTACTTC
NA	TRBV5-1	NA	TRBJ1-1	CASSPRSPPEAFF	TGCGCCAGCAGCCCGAGGTCCCCGCCTGAAGCTTTCTTT
NA	TRBV5-1	TRBD2	TRBJ2-1	CASSLKSGTSGYNEQFF	TGCGCCAGCAGCTTAAAATCCGGGACTAGCGGATACAATGAGCAGTTCTTC
once	TRBV12-3/TRBV12-4	TRBD2	TRBJ2-7	CASSQRGVTYEQYF	TGTGCCAGCAGCCAGCGGGGGGTGACCTACGAGCAGTACTTC
few	TRBV12-3/TRBV12-4	NA	TRBJ1-3	CASSSLSGAGNTIYF	TGTGCCAGCAGTTCCCTCTCAGGGGCCGGAAACACCATATATTTT
NA	TRBV29-1	NA	TRBJ2-3	CSVALGTDTQYF	TGCAGCGTCGCACTGGGCACAGATACGCAGTATTTT
NA	TRBV4-1	TRBD2	TRBJ2-5	CASSQDRAGVKTQYF	TGCGCCAGCAGCCAAGACCGAGCGGGGGTAAAGACCCAGTACTTC
few	TRBV3-1	NA	TRBJ2-2	CASSPHRGVRELFF	TGTGCCAGCAGCCCACATAGGGGGGTTCGGGAGCTGTTTTTT
once	TRBV7-9	NA	TRBJ2-3	CASSARGGDTQYF	TGTGCCAGCAGCGCCCGAGGGGGGGATACGCAGTATTTT
few	TRBV10-3	NA	TRBJ2-5	CAISDPAQGTQYF	TGTGCCATCAGTGACCCAGCCCAGGGGACCCAGTACTTC
NA	TRBV6-1	NA	TRBJ2-5	CASSEVQGVTAQYF	TGTGCCAGCAGTGAAGTACAAGGCGTGACGGCCCAGTACTTC
few	TRBV13	NA	TRBJ2-5	CASSSSRAAWETQYF	TGTGCCAGCAGCTCCTCCAGGGCGGCTTGGGAGACCCAGTACTTC
NA	TRBV5-1	NA	TRBJ2-7	CASSWALSYEQYF	TGCGCCAGCAGCTGGGCACTCTCCTACGAGCAGTACTTC
NA	TRBV20-1	TRBD2	TRBJ2-7	CSARGTSGGNEQYF	TGCAGTGCTAGAGGGACTAGCGGGGGAAACGAGCAGTACTTC
few	TRBV6-5	NA	TRBJ2-7	CASGRKSYEQYF	TGTGCCAGCGGACGTAAATCCTACGAGCAGTACTTC
once	TRBV6-2/TRBV6-3	NA	TRBJ2-1	CASSFWGAGRSGNEQFF	TGTGCCAGCAGTTTCTGGGGGGCGGGTAGGTCGGGCAATGAGCAGTTCTTC
NA	TRBV12-3/TRBV12-4	NA	TRBJ1-1	CASSSRFEAFF	TGTGCCAGCAGTTCCAGGTTTGAAGCTTTCTTT
many	TRBV12-3/TRBV12-4	NA	TRBJ1-1	CASSLGVTEAFF	TGTGCCAGCAGTTTAGGCGTCACTGAAGCTTTCTTT
NA	TRBV23-1	TRBD2	TRBJ2-3	CASSRRASGGLGTDTQYF	TGCGCCAGCAGTCGGCGGGCTAGCGGGGGATTAGGCACAGATACGCAGTATTTT
few	TRBV20-1	NA	TRBJ2-5	CSARESGVPKGTQYF	TGCAGTGCTAGAGAGTCCGGGGTACCGAAAGGGACCCAGTACTTC
few	TRBV12-3/TRBV12-4	TRBD1	TRBJ1-2	CASSLGQGGHYGYTF	TGTGCCAGCAGTTTAGGGCAAGGGGGCCACTATGGCTACACCTTC
few	TRBV28	NA	TRBJ2-7	CASRIGAASSYEQYF	TGTGCCAGCCGAATTGGGGCGGCCAGCTCCTACGAGCAGTACTTC
few	TRBV10-3	TRBD1	TRBJ2-3	CAIGQGTVTDTQYF	TGTGCCATCGGACAGGGTACGGTCACAGATACGCAGTATTTT
once	TRBV7-9	NA	TRBJ1-6	CASSLDRLSPLHF	TGTGCCAGCAGCTTAGACAGACTATCACCCCTCCACTTT
NA	TRBV7-2	TRBD1	TRBJ1-2	CASSLRGQGHGYTF	TGTGCCAGCAGCTTACGTGGACAGGGACATGGCTACACCTTC
NA	TRBV12-3/TRBV12-4	TRBD1	TRBJ1-2	CASSTTGGGYGYTF	TGTGCCAGCAGCACTACAGGGGGCGGATATGGCTACACCTTC
NA	TRBV6-5	NA	TRBJ1-6	CASSWTSLNSPLHF	TGTGCCAGCAGTTGGACAAGTCTTAATTCACCCCTCCACTTT
few	TRBV20-1	NA	TRBJ2-7	CSARDLQGGEQYF	TGCAGTGCTAGAGACCTCCAGGGGGGCGAGCAGTACTTC
NA	TRBV7-2	NA	TRBJ2-7	CASSLIPVTYEQYF	TGTGCCAGCAGCTTAATTCCGGTAACCTACGAGCAGTACTTC
NA	TRBV12-3/TRBV12-4	NA	TRBJ1-3	CASTLISSGNTIYF	TGTGCCAGCACCCTGATCAGCTCTGGAAACACCATATATTTT
few	TRBV20-1	TRBD2	TRBJ2-3	CSARRLAGGPRDTQYF	TGCAGTGCTAGGAGACTAGCGGGGGGGCCGCGGGATACGCAGTATTTT
NA	TRBV7-6	NA	TRBJ2-5	CASSLAGATKETQYF	TGTGCCAGCAGCCTAGCAGGGGCGACTAAAGAGACCCAGTACTTC
many	TRBV12-3/TRBV12-4	NA	TRBJ2-3	CASRAHLDTTDTQYF	TGTGCCAGCAGGGCCCACTTGGACACCACAGATACGCAGTATTTT
NA	TRBV12-3/TRBV12-4	NA	TRBJ1-1	CASSPSQGRYTEAFF	TGTGCCAGCAGTCCAAGTCAGGGGAGGTACACTGAAGCTTTCTTT
few	TRBV24-1	NA	TRBJ1-1	CATSPGANTEAFF	TGTGCCACCAGTCCAGGGGCCAACACTGAAGCTTTCTTT
few	TRBV5-1	NA	TRBJ2-3	CASRGSRGTDTQYF	TGCGCCAGCAGAGGTTCGAGGGGCACAGATACGCAGTATTTT
NA	TRBV5-1	NA	TRBJ2-1	CASSTWTLSYNEQFF	TGCGCCAGCAGCACCTGGACACTCTCCTACAATGAGCAGTTCTTC
few	TRBV12-3/TRBV12-4	NA	TRBJ2-3	CASSLSAQYF	TGTGCCAGCAGTTTGAGTGCGCAGTATTTT
few	TRBV7-9	NA	TRBJ2-7	CASSALGTSYEQYF	TGTGCCAGCAGCGCACTGGGTACTTCCTACGAGCAGTACTTC
NA	TRBV7-2	TRBD1	TRBJ1-1	CASSLAGQYEAFF	TGTGCCAGCAGCTTAGCGGGACAGTATGAAGCTTTCTTT
few	TRBV6-1	TRBD1	TRBJ2-2	CASSVAGGVKGELFF	TGTGCCAGCAGTGTGGCAGGGGGCGTTAAGGGGGAGCTGTTTTTT
few	TRBV29-1	TRBD1	TRBJ2-5	CSVNRGQETQYF	TGCAGCGTTAACAGGGGTCAAGAGACCCAGTACTTC
NA	TRBV18	NA	TRBJ2-3	CASSGAAGSTDTQYF	TGTGCCAGCTCGGGGGCCGCAGGGAGCACAGATACGCAGTATTTT
NA	TRBV4-1	NA	TRBJ2-1	CASSLGIRGAFYNEQFF	TGCGCCAGCAGCCTGGGGATACGAGGGGCTTTCTACAATGAGCAGTTCTTC
NA	TRBV20-1	TRBD2	TRBJ2-2	CSARVGGGGGELFF	TGCAGTGCTAGAGTTGGCGGGGGTGGCGGGGAGCTGTTTTTT
few	TRBV9	TRBD1	TRBJ2-5	CASSQGQNQETQYF	TGTGCCAGCAGCCAGGGACAGAACCAAGAGACCCAGTACTTC
NA	TRBV20-1	NA	TRBJ1-5	CSARRGNEPQHF	TGCAGTGCTAGGAGGGGTAACGAGCCCCAGCATTTT
NA	TRBV12-3/TRBV12-4	TRBD1	TRBJ2-3	CASRPQGALTDTQYF	TGTGCCAGCAGACCCCAGGGGGCCCTCACAGATACGCAGTATTTT
NA	TRBV20-1	TRBD2	TRBJ2-7	CSATHGTAGAYEQYF	TGCAGTGCTACCCATGGGACGGCGGGGGCCTACGAGCAGTACTTC